This T cell receptor (beta chain) comes out of a study of blood T cell repertoires in COVID-19. The length of the CDR3 is 14 residues. V trimming: 3 bases; J trimming: 7 bases; junction bases outside the gene matches: 6. Germline V gene sequence: CDR1 SGDLS, CDR2 YYNGEE. Data came from immunoSEQ multiplex PCR; TCRdb stores just in-frame clones and leaves some out. This sample carries 250,000 or so clones, 87% of them seen once, and the ten largest clones take 2% to 3%. This sequence was found in a woman in her twenties or thirties with acute COVID-19. Sequencing input: PBMCs or T cells enriched from blood (not recorded which). The gene calls are TRBV9 and TRBJ1-4; 7 bases fit TRBD1. DNA for the CDR3: TGTGCCAGCAGCGAGGGGGCTTGGGCTGAAAAACTGTTTTTT. Its translation: CASSEGAWAEKLFF.